The entry below describes one T cell receptor beta chain. Method: immunoSEQ multiplex PCR; TCRdb's copy keeps in-frame clones and lacks some. The table has fewer than 250,000 clones, around 88% seen once. The sample comes from a study of blood T cell repertoires in COVID-19. Sequencing was carried out using PBMCs or T cells enriched from blood (not recorded which). This sequence originates from a woman in her 50s who had recovered from COVID-19.

The chain's CDR3 is CASSQDLLAGAREQYF. CDR3 DNA: TGTGCCAGCAGCCAAGATCTGCTAGCGGGAGCTCGGGAGCAGTACTTC. This rearrangement joins TRBV4-2 to TRBJ2-7; 10 nucleotides agree with TRBD2. Germline V gene sequence: CDR1 LGHNA, CDR2 YNFKEQ. Trimming cost V 0 bases and J 7 bases; bases outside gene matches: 9. The CDR3 has 16 residues.